This T cell receptor beta chain emerged from a study of regulatory T cells in long-lasting Graves disease. Time point denoted: newly diagnosed GD, antithyroid drugs for less than 3 months. From RNA extracted from PBMCs, the TCR library was made. Study-level results: It was possible that the small sample size reduced accuracy. Thyroid tissue was not sampled; only peripheral blood was.

The authors built TCR beta libraries using iRepertoire HTBI primers and Arm-PCR of CDR3 regions. TCRdb reprocessed the multiplex PCR reads with MiXCR, giving one entry per CDR3 protein. This sample yields hundreds of thousands of distinct CDR3 sequences, of which roughly 15% are seen a single time; 22% belongs to the top ten. The sample holds many counts of this clonotype. Its target is not known. V shed 6 bases and J shed 0 bases, with 15 bases lying between them. CDR1 is MNHNS, CDR2 SASEGT, per germline. The length of the CDR3 is 15 residues. The TCR comes from a female donor with Graves disease. The specimen was peripheral blood mononuclear cells (PBMCs), collected at new diagnosis, from a patient treated with antithyroid drugs. The chain is built from TRBV6-1 and TRBJ2-7; the D is unclear. The CDR3: CASSDLASRSYEQYF. CDR3 nucleotides: TGTGCCAGCAGCGACTTAGCTTCCCGCTCCTACGAGCAGTACTTC.